This entry lists 8 T cell receptor beta chains sequenced from one sample in a study of shared clonotypes between healthy human individuals. Here immunoSEQ multiplex PCR was the method, and the copy in TCRdb shows in-frame clones only, minus some. Counted here are about 2 million clones, roughly 96% occurring once; the ten biggest clones make up 0.13%. Sequenced input: naive CD4+ T cells sorted from blood. Subset meaning: CD45RA+ positively selected. The receptors here all came from a man between 18 and 29 years old in good health.

The rearrangement links TRBV6-5 to TRBJ2-1, with unresolved D. V was clipped by 9 bases and J by 9 bases, with 18 bases between them. Germline V CDR1 and CDR2: MNHEY, SVGAGI. The CDR3 sequence is 13 residues long. CDR3 residues: CASNRASSGEQFF. The CDR3, as DNA: TGTGCCAGTAACCGAGCGTCTTCGGGTGAGCAGTTCTTC.

This rearrangement joins TRBV7-3 to TRBJ2-1; TRBD1 might be the D (5 bases). Germline assignment: CDR1 SGHTA and CDR2 FQGTGA. This CDR3 has 15 amino acids. With 3 bases removed from V and 6 bases from J, the gap between germline ends came to 15 bases. CDR3 sequence reads: CASSFGSGSGNEQFF. The CDR3 bases are TGTGCCAGCAGCTTCGGCTCAGGGTCTGGCAATGAGCAGTTCTTC.

This rearrangement joins TRBV7-2 to TRBJ2-1; D gene unclear. There are 17 residues in the CDR3. CDR1 is SGHTA and CDR2 is FQGNSA in the germline V gene. The ends were cut back, 1 base at V and 2 bases at J, with 15 bases in the middle. The CDR3, as DNA: TGTGCCAGCAGCTTAGGTGGGAATCTACCGCCCTACAATGAGCAGTTCTTC. Translation: CASSLGGNLPPYNEQFF.

The genes are TRBV6-1 and TRBJ2-7; TRBD2 is a possible D gene (5 bases). Germline values: CDR1 MNHNS, CDR2 SASEGT. The CDR3 sequence is 14 residues long. V was trimmed by 6 bases and J by 6 bases, leaving 18 bases between them. CDR3 DNA: TGTGCCAGCAGCACGGGATCTCCAAGTAGCGAGCAGTACTTC. Its protein product is CASSTGSPSSEQYF.

V usage is TRBV6-1 and J usage is TRBJ1-3; perhaps TRBD1 as D (6 bases). Germline values: CDR1 MNHNS, CDR2 SASEGT. V was cut by 3 bases and J by 0 bases, with 15 bases left in between. The CDR3 spans 17 residues. CDR3 amino acids: CASSDDRLGASGNTIYF. The CDR3 DNA reads TGTGCCAGCAGTGATGACAGGCTGGGGGCCTCTGGAAACACCATATATTTT.

This clone was seen once. The rearrangement links TRBV5-1 to TRBJ1-4, with 7 bases identical to TRBD1. Trimming at V came to 1 base and at J to 0 bases, leaving 6 bases not matched to a gene. The germline CDR1 and CDR2 sequences are SGHRS and YFSETQ. The CDR3 runs 17 residues. In DNA, the CDR3 is TGCGCCAGCAGCTTGACCCCCGGGACAGCAACTAATGAAAAACTGTTTTTT. As protein: CASSLTPGTATNEKLFF.

The CDR3 DNA follows: TGTGCCAGCAGCTACGACGCCGGGACAGATTCACCCCTCCACTTT. Its translation is CASSYDAGTDSPLHF. The V gene is TRBV7-8, the J gene TRBJ1-6, with 7 bases lining up with TRBD1. Germline CDR1 and CDR2: SGHVS and FQNEAQ. The V gene end was trimmed by 4 bases and the J gene end by 8 bases; junction bases not matched to a gene: 8. This CDR3 is built from 15 residues.

The chain couples TRBV10-3 to TRBJ2-7; 9 nucleotides line up with TRBD1. The length of the CDR3 is 12 residues. Losses at the gene ends were 10 bases for V and 6 bases for J; bases not matched to a gene: 7. The germline gives CDR1 ENHRY, CDR2 SYGVKD. The DNA of the CDR3 is TGTGCCAACAGCCGGGACAGGGCCGAGCAGTACTTC. Its protein is CANSRDRAEQYF.